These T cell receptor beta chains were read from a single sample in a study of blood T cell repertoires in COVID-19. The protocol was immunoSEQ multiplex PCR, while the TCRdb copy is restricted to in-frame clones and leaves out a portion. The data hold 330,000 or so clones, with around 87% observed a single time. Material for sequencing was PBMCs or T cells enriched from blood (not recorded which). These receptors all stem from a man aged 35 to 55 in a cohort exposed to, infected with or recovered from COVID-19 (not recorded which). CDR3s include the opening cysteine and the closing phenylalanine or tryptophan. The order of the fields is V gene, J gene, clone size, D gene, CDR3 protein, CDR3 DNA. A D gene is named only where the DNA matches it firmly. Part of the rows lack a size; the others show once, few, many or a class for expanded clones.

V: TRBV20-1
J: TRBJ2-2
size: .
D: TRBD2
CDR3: CSASGVAGGLTGELFF
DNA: TGCAGTGCTAGTGGGGTAGCGGGAGGGTTGACCGGGGAGCTGTTTTTT

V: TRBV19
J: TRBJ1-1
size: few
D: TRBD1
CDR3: CASSMTDRANTEAFF
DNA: TGTGCCAGTAGTATGACCGACAGGGCGAACACTGAAGCTTTCTTT

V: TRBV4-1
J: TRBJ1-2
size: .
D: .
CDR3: CASSQEEQGFDGYTF
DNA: TGCGCCAGCAGCCAGGAAGAACAGGGTTTCGATGGCTACACCTTC

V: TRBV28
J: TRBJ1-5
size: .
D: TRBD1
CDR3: CASTSDRGNRGSNQPQHF
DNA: TGTGCCAGCACGTCGGACAGGGGAAATCGAGGGAGCAATCAGCCCCAGCATTTT

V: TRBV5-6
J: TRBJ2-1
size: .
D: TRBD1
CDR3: CASSFSRDRVFDEQFF
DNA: TGTGCCAGCAGCTTCTCCCGAGACAGGGTGTTCGATGAGCAGTTCTTC

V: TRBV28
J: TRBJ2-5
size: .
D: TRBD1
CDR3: CASSPGGRETQYF
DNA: TGTGCCAGCAGCCCAGGGGGTAGGGAGACCCAGTACTTC

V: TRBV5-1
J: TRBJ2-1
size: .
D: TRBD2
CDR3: CASSLAETSFYEQFF
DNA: TGCGCCAGCAGCTTGGCCGAGACTAGCTTCTATGAGCAGTTCTTC

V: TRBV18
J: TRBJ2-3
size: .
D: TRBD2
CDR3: CASSPRTSGSSTDTQYF
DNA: TGTGCCAGCTCACCTAGGACTAGCGGGTCTAGCACAGATACGCAGTATTTT

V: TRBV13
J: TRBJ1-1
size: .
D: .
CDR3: CASRTGGNTEAFF
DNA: TGTGCCAGCAGGACAGGTGGGAACACTGAAGCTTTCTTT

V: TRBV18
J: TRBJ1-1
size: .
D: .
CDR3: CASSPSLDRNTEAFF
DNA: TGTGCCAGCTCACCATCTTTGGACAGGAACACTGAAGCTTTCTTT

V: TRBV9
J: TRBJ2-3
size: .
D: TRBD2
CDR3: CASSEGFHSGRSDTQYF
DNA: TGTGCCAGCAGCGAGGGGTTTCATAGCGGGAGGTCAGATACGCAGTATTTT

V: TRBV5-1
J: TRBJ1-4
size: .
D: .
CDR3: CASSSGATNEKLFF
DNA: TGCGCCAGCAGCTCAGGGGCAACTAATGAAAAACTGTTTTTT

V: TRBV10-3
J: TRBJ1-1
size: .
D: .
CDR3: CATGEAMNTEAFF
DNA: TGTGCCACCGGGGAGGCGATGAACACTGAAGCTTTCTTT

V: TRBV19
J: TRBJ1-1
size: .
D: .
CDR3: CASRGGGVEAFF
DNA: TGTGCCAGTAGAGGAGGAGGGGTGGAAGCTTTCTTT

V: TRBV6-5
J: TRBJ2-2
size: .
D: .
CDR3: CASSYGRGYGELFF
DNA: TGTGCCAGCAGTTACGGGCGCGGGTACGGGGAGCTGTTTTTT

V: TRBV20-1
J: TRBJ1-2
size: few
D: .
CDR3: CSARPGYGYTF
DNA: TGCAGTGCTAGGCCAGGTTATGGCTACACCTTC

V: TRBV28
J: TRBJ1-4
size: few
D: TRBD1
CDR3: CASRTGDNEKLFF
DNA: TGTGCCAGCAGGACAGGGGATAATGAAAAACTGTTTTTT

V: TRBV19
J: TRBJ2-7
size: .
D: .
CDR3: CASSNRQYEQYF
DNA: TGTGCCAGTAGTAATCGACAGTACGAGCAGTACTTC

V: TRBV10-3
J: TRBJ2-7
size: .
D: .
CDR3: CAISELGLVYEQYF
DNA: TGTGCCATCAGTGAGTTGGGGCTGGTCTACGAGCAGTACTTC

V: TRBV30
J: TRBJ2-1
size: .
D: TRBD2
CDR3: CAWSGTSGSDTYNEQFF
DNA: TGTGCCTGGAGCGGGACTAGCGGGAGCGATACCTACAATGAGCAGTTCTTC

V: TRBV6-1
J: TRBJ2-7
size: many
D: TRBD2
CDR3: CASSELAGDSYEQYF
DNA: TGTGCCAGCAGTGAACTCGCGGGAGATTCCTACGAGCAGTACTTC

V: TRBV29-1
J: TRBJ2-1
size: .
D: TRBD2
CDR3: CSVGVAGVEQFF
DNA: TGCAGCGTTGGCGTAGCGGGAGTGGAGCAGTTCTTC

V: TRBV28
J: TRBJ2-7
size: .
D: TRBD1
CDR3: CASSLYIDEDRVSSYEQYF
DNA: TGTGCCAGCAGTTTATACATTGACGAGGACAGGGTAAGCTCCTACGAGCAGTACTTC